This T cell receptor (beta chain) was documented in a study of human T cells and chemical hapten exposure (dated by TCRdb to the early 2020s). Regarding the study in general: For sensitization, 2% DPC in acetone was applied to a 2 cm by 2 cm area of upper inner arm skin. The patient cohort, mostly female, included alopecia areata with under or over 50% scalp involvement, alopecia totalis and alopecia universalis. In alopecia patients, the study followed how the peripheral blood TCR repertoire changed in vivo over primary and secondary sensitization to diphenylcyclopropenone (DPC), a hapten. Blood for TCR sequencing was provided by twenty-nine alopecia patients at one to four time points (pre-sensitization, 2, 6 and 24 weeks). The libraries were sequenced as a pool, and the TCR yield per sample differed mostly because of small variations in library volumes within the pool. Blood was sampled from patients pre-sensitization (week 0) and at 2, 6 and about 24 weeks after DPC sensitization. Patch testing was done on the upper back using Finn chambers containing 0.01% DPC, and results were scored after 6 days according to International Contact Dermatitis Research Group standards. Throughout the study period of around 25 weeks, patients also received therapeutic DPC doses to the scalp every week.

Library preparation employed RACE. Sequenced on a NextSeq 500. Library preparation attached unique molecular identifiers to individual cDNA molecules for quantitative, reproducible TCR counting. From each blood RNA sample, both TCR alpha and TCR beta chains were sequenced. The source study handled its data this way. Samples had a median of approximately 93,000 TCRs, with a range from 23,224 to 690,600. V, J and CDR3 annotation of the TCR reads was carried out using the Decombinator software suite. For the PS versus PT1 abundance plots, all samples were subsampled to the same number of TCRs (28,000). TCRs were defined as expanded if absent before sensitization and observed at least eight times at the 2-week time point. TCRdb reran the public reads through fastp at Q25 and MiXCR, keeping productive beta chains. Every CDR3 protein is listed once, alongside the most common genes and DNA of its rows. TCRdb, not the original authors, processed these V and J calls. Present in this sample are 85,000 to 100,000 distinct CDR3 sequences, approximately 10% of which were seen just once. Of the sample, more than 2% is held by the ten largest clones.

V is pruned by 6 bases and J by 0 bases, leaving 2 bases of the junction without a gene match. CDR3 length: 13 amino acids, cysteine to phenylalanine. Kept here is only the CDR3 DNA, which spans 39 bases and is read in frame from base 1. CDR1 and CDR2, looked up from the germline V gene (reference sequence), are SGHNT and YYREEE. As regards this clonotype: Its antigen remains undetermined. No much larger clonotype is one base removed from it; base qualities were not supplied.

The investigation overall reported the following: All patients had alopecia, a presumed autoimmune disease, so their immune response might differ from that of healthy individuals. Expanded TCRs formed significantly more large CDR3 similarity clusters than pre-sensitization or healthy control sets, consistent with antigen-driven responses. DPC sensitization did not change the number of TCRs with a frequency above 1 in 1000, and there was no evidence of changes in global repertoire structure. A positive correlation was found between the number of PT1 expanded TCRs and patch test score, with significance reached at thresholds 8, 16 and 32 but not 4. After repeated subsampling, the strength of the expansion versus patch-test correlation and the threshold at which it became significant changed.

Interpreted using the paper, the time point label stands for: patch test 2, 6 weeks after DPC sensitization. The meaning of the sample's treatment or condition label: therapeutic diphenylcyclopropenone sensitization with weekly scalp DPC. At each patch-test visit, blood was drawn before the patch test was applied. Patients were eligible if aged 18 to 70, diagnosed with alopecia and judged suitable for DPC therapy, and pregnant patients were excluded. Unfractionated whole blood was collected in Tempus Blood RNA tubes, and total RNA was extracted from that blood. This receptor was identified in a man aged 40-50 years with alopecia areata. Some clones in this sample may be carry-over from other donors' samples. The chain was built from TRBV5-4 and TRBJ1-1; 7 central bases correspond to TRBD1. The specimen comprised whole blood, sampled in connection with sensitization to the hapten diphenylcyclopropenone (DPC). The CDR3 region has the sequence CASMGQMNTEAFF. The DNA sequence is as follows: TGTGCCAGCATGGGACAGATGAACACTGAAGCTTTCTTT.